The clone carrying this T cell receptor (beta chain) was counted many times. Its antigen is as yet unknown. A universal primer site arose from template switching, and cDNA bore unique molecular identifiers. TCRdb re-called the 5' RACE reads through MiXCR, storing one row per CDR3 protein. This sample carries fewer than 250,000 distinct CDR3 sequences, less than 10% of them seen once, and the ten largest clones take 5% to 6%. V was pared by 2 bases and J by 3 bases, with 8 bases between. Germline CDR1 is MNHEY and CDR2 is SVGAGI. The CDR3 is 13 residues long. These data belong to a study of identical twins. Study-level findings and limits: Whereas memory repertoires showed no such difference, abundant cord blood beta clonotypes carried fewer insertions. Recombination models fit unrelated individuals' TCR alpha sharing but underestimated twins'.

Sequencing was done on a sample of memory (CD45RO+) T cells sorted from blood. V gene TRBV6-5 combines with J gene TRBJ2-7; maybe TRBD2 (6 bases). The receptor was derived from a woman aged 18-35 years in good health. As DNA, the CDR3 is TGTGCCAGCAGTTACAGGGAGGACTACGAGCAGTACTTC. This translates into CASSYREDYEQYF.